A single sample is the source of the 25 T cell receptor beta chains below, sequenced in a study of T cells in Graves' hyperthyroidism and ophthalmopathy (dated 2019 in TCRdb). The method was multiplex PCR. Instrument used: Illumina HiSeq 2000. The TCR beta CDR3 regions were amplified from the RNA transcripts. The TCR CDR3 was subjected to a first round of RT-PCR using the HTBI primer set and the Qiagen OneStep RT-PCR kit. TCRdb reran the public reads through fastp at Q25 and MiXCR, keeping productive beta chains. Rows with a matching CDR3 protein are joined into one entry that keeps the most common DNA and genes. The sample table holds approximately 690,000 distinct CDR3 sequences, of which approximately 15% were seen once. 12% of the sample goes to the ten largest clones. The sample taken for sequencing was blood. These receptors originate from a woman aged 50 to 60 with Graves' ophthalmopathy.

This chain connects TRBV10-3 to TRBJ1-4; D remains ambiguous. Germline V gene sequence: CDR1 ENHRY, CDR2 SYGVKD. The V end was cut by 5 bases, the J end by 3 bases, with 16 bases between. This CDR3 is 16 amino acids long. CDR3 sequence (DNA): TGTGCCATCAGTCAGGCGCGAGGTCCCGCTAATGAAAAACTGTTTTTT. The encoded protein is CAISQARGPANEKLFF.

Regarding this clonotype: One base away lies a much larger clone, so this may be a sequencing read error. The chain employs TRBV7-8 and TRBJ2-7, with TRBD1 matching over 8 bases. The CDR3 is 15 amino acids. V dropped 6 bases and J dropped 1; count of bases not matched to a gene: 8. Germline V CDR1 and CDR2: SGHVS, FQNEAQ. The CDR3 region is CASSSPGQESYEQYF. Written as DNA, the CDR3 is TGTGCCAGCAGTTCACCGGGACAGGAGTCCTACGAGCAGTACTTC.

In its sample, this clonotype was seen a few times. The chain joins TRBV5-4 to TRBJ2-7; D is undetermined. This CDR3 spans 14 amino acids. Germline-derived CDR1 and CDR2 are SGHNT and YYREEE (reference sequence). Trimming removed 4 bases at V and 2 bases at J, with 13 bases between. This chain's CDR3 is CASSPGFSTYEQYF. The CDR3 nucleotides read TGTGCCAGCAGCCCCGGGTTTTCAACCTACGAGCAGTACTTC.

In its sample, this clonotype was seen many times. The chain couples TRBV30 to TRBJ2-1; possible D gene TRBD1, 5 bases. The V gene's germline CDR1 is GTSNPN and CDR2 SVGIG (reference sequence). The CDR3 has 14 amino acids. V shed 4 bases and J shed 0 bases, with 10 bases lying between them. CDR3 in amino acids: CAWNQGASYNEQFF. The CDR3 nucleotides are TGTGCCTGGAATCAGGGTGCCTCCTACAATGAGCAGTTCTTC.

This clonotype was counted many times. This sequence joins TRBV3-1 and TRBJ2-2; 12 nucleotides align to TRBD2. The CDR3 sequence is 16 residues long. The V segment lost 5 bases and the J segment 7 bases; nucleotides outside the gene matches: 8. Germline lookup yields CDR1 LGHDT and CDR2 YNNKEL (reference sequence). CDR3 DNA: TGTGCCAGCAGCGAAAGACTAGCGGGAGTGGTCGGGGAGCTGTTTTTT. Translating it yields CASSERLAGVVGELFF. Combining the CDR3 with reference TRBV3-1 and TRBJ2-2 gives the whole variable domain DTAVSQTPKYLVTQMGNDKSIKCEQNLGHDTMYWYKQDSKKFLKIMFSYNNKELIINETVPNRFSPKSPDKAHLNLHINSLELGDSAVYFCASSERLAGVVGELFFGEGSRLTVL.

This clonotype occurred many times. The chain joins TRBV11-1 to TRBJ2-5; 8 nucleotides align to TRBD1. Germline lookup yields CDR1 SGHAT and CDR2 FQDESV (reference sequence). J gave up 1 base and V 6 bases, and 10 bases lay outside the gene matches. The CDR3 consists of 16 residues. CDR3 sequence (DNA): TGTGCCAGCAGTTCCCGGGACAGGCGACTCCAAGAGACCCAGTACTTC. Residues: CASSSRDRRLQETQYF.

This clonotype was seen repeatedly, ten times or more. CDR3 nucleotide sequence: TGTGCCGCTGGGGGGCCCCCGAACACTGAAGCTTTCTTT. Translating it yields CAAGGPPNTEAFF. This sequence joins TRBV3-1 and TRBJ1-1; tentatively, D is TRBD1 (6 bases). Germline lookup yields CDR1 LGHDT and CDR2 YNNKEL (reference sequence). V gave up 11 bases and J gave up 1 base, with 14 bases separating them. The CDR3 runs to 13 residues. Using reference TRBV3-1 and TRBJ1-1 for the parts outside the CDR3, the full variable domain is DTAVSQTPKYLVTQMGNDKSIKCEQNLGHDTMYWYKQDSKKFLKIMFSYNNKELIINETVPNRFSPKSPDKAHLNLHINSLELGDSAVYFCAAGGPPNTEAFFGQGTRLTVV.

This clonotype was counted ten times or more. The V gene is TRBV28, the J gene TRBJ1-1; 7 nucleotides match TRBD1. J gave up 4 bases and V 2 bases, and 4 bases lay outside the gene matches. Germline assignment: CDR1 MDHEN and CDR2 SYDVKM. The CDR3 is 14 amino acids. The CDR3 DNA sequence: TGTGCCAGCAGTTTAAAGACAGGGTTCACTGAAGCTTTCTTT. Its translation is CASSLKTGFTEAFF.

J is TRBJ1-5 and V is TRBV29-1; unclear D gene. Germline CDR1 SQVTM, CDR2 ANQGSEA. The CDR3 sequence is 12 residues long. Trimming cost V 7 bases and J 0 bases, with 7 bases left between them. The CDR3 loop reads CSDDYSNQPQHF. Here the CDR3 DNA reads TGCAGCGACGATTATAGCAATCAGCCCCAGCATTTT.

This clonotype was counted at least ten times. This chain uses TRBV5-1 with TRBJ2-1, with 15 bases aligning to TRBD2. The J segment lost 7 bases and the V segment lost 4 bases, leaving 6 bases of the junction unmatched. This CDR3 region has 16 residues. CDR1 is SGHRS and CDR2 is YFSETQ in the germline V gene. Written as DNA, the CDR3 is TGCGCCAGCAGCGTGCCGGGACTAGCGGGAGGAAATGAGCAGTTCTTC. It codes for CASSVPGLAGGNEQFF.

This CDR3 is CASSKDGPWNTGELFF. The CDR3 bases are TGTGCCAGCAGCAAAGATGGACCTTGGAACACCGGGGAGCTGTTTTTT. The chain has TRBV9 and TRBJ2-2; D not certain. CDR3 length: 16 amino acids. In germline, CDR1 is SGDLS, CDR2 YYNGEE. Trimming left V 4 bases short and J 1 base short, with 14 bases between.

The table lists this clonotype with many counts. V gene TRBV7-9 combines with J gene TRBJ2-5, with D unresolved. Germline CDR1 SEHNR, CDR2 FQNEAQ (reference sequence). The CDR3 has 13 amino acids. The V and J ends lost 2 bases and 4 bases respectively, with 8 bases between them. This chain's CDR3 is CASSLWGSETQYF. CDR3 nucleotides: TGTGCCAGCAGCTTATGGGGTTCAGAGACCCAGTACTTC. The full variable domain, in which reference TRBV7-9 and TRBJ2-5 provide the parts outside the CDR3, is DTGVSQNPRHKITKRGQNVTFRCDPISEHNRLYWYRQTLGQGPEFLTYFQNEAQLEKSRLLSDRFSAERPKGSFSTLEIQRTEQGDSAMYLCASSLWGSETQYFGPGTRLLVL.

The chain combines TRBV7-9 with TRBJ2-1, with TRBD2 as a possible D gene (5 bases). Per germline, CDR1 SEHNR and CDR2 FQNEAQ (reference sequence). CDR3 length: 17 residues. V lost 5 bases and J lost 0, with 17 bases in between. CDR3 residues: CASSGASSGFSYNEQFF. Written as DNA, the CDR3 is TGTGCCAGCAGCGGCGCCTCCAGCGGATTCTCCTACAATGAGCAGTTCTTC.

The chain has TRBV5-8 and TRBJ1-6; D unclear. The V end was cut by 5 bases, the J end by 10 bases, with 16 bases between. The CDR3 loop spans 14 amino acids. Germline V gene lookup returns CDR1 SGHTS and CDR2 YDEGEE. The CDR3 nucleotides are TGTGCCAGCAGGTTCGATGTGGACGCATCACCCCTCCACTTT. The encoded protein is CASRFDVDASPLHF.

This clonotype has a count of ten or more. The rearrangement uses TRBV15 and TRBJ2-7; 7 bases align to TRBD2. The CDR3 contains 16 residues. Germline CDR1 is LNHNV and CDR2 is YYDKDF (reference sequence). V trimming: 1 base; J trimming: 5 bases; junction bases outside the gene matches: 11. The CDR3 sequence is CATSRVFDGRIHEQYF. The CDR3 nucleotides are TGTGCCACCAGCAGAGTTTTCGACGGGAGGATCCACGAGCAGTACTTC.

The CDR3 DNA sequence: TGTGCCAGCAGTGGAACAGCAAGTACCAATGAGCAGTTCTTC. Amino acid sequence: CASSGTASTNEQFF. V gene TRBV6-1 combines with J gene TRBJ2-1; D is ambiguous. Germline CDR1 is MNHNS and CDR2 is SASEGT. The CDR3 loop spans 14 amino acids. Trimming stripped 4 bases from V and 6 bases from J, with 13 bases between.

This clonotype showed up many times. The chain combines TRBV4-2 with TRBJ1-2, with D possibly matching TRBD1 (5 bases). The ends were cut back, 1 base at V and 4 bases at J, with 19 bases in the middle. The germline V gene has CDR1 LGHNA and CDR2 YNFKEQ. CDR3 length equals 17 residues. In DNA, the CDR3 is TGTGCCAGCAGCCAAGTGTTAACAGGCTCCGAGGGCTATGGCTACACCTTC. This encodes CASSQVLTGSEGYGYTF.

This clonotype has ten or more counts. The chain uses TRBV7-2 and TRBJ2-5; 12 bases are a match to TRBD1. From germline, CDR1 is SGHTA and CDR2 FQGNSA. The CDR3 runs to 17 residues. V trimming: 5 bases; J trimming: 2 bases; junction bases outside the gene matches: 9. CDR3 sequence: CASSPRDRGLPQETQYF. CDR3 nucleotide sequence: TGTGCCAGCAGCCCCCGGGACAGGGGGCTCCCACAAGAGACCCAGTACTTC.

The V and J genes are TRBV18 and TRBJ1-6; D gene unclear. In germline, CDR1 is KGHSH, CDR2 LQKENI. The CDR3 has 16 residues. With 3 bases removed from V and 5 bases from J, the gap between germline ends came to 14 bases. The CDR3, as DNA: TGTGCCAGCTCACCCCTCCTGGGGAAAGATAATTCACCCCTCCACTTT. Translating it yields CASSPLLGKDNSPLHF.

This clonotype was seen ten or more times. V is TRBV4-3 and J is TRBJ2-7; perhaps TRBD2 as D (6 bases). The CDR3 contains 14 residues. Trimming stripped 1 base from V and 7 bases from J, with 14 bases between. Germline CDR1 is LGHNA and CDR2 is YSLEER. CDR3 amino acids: CASSQARGSGEQYF. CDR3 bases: TGCGCCAGCAGCCAAGCTCGGGGGTCTGGTGAGCAGTACTTC.

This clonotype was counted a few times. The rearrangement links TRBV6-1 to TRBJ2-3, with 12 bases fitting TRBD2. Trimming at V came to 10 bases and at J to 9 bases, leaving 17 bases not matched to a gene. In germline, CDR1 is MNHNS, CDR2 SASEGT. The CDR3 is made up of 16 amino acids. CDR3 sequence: CANRGLAGTRGDTQYF. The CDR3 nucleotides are TGTGCCAACAGGGGACTAGCGGGCACAAGAGGGGACACGCAGTATTTT.

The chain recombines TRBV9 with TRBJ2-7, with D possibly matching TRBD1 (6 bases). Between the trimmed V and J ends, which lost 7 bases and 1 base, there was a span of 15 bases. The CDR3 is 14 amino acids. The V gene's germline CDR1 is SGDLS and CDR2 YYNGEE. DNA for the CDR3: TGTGCCAGCTGTCGGGGACAAGGGTCCTACGAGCAGTACTTC. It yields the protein CASCRGQGSYEQYF.

This CDR3 is CASSQDPSSYNSPLHF. The CDR3 DNA reads as TGTGCCAGCAGCCAAGATCCAAGCTCCTATAATTCACCCCTCCACTTT. The chain recombines TRBV4-2 with TRBJ1-6, with unresolved D. CDR3 length: 16 residues. The germline V and J ends were trimmed by 0 bases and 0 bases, with 6 bases remaining between them. Germline CDR1 LGHNA, CDR2 YNFKEQ.

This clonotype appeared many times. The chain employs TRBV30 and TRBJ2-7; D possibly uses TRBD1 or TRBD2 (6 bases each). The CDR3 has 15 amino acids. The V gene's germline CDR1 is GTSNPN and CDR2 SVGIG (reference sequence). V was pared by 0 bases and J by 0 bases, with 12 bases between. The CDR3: CAWSVWRDTSYEQYF. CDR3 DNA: TGTGCCTGGAGTGTGTGGCGGGACACCTCCTACGAGCAGTACTTC.

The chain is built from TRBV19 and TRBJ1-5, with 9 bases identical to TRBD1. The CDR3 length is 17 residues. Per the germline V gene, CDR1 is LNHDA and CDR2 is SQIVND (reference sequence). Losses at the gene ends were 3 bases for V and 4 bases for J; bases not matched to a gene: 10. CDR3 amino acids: CASSMIGQGLRNQPQHF. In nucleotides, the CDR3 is TGTGCCAGTAGTATGATCGGACAGGGGCTGAGGAATCAGCCCCAGCATTTT.